The 16 T cell receptor beta chains reported below all come from one sample, sequenced in a study of T cells after yellow fever vaccination. TCRdb reanalysed the 5' RACE reads using MiXCR and keeps one entry per CDR3 protein. The repertoire holds fewer than 500,000 distinct CDR3 sequences, with around 20% as singletons. The sequencing used PBMCs, collected before the yellow fever booster vaccination. Receptors originate from a man younger than 30 who received the YFV17D yellow fever vaccine.

This clonotype was recorded a few times. This chain uses TRBV9 with TRBJ2-1; perhaps TRBD2 as D (6 bases). The germline V and J ends were trimmed by 2 bases and 5 bases, with 14 bases remaining between them. CDR1 SGDLS and CDR2 YYNGEE come from the germline V gene. There are 15 residues in the CDR3. The CDR3: CASSVSVGTHNEQFF. The CDR3 DNA follows: TGTGCCAGCAGCGTCTCGGTTGGGACTCACAATGAGCAGTTCTTC.

The table lists this clonotype with a few counts. This chain uses TRBV12-3 or TRBV12-4 with TRBJ2-5, with D possibly matching TRBD2 (5 bases). The CDR3 has 16 amino acids. The V end lost 3 bases, the J end lost 4 bases, and 18 bases lay between the germline ends. CDR3: CASSFGQVTAGETQYF. DNA of the CDR3: TGTGCCAGCAGTTTCGGGCAGGTGACTGCGGGAGAGACCCAGTACTTC.

This clonotype occurred a few times. The gene calls are TRBV11-1 and TRBJ2-5; TRBD2 matches 11 bases. V lost 8 bases and J lost 1; bases outside the gene matches: 3. The CDR3 spans 14 residues. The germline CDR1 and CDR2 sequences are SGHAT and FQDESV (reference sequence). The CDR3 is CASGLAGSQETQYF. The CDR3 bases are TGTGCCAGCGGACTAGCGGGTTCCCAAGAGACCCAGTACTTC.

In its sample, this clonotype was seen a few times. The rearrangement joins TRBV12-3 or TRBV12-4 to TRBJ1-5; D gene unclear. This CDR3 is built from 15 residues. V lost 7 bases and J 0 bases, leaving 13 bases between the germline ends. The chain's CDR3 is CASTPNYYSNQPQHF. CDR3 in DNA: TGTGCCAGCACCCCGAACTACTATAGCAATCAGCCCCAGCATTTT.

V is TRBV23-1 and J is TRBJ2-3, with 9 positions matching TRBD1. TRBV23-1 is designated an ORF whose function remains uncertain. This CDR3 has 15 amino acids. J gave up 3 bases and V 8 bases, and 9 bases lay outside the gene matches. The CDR3 spells CASPTLQGATDTQYF. For the CDR3, the DNA is TGCGCCAGCCCCACACTACAGGGGGCGACAGATACGCAGTATTTT.

The gene calls are TRBV3-1 and TRBJ2-2; D is tentatively TRBD1 or TRBD2 (6 bases each). V shed 4 bases and J shed 3 bases, with 15 bases lying between them. The CDR3 consists of 16 residues. Germline assignment: CDR1 LGHDT and CDR2 YNNKEL (reference sequence). The CDR3: CASSRGAGVYTGELFF. In DNA form, the CDR3 reads TGTGCCAGCAGCCGCGGGGCAGGGGTGTACACCGGGGAGCTGTTTTTT.

The chain uses TRBV6-5 and TRBJ2-1, with D unclear. The CDR3 is 14 amino acids. Per germline, CDR1 MNHEY and CDR2 SVGAGI. The V and J ends lost 7 bases and 2 bases respectively, with 12 bases between them. In DNA, the CDR3 is TGTGCCAGCAACCACAACCTGCCCTACAATGAGCAGTTCTTC. Its protein is CASNHNLPYNEQFF.

V usage is TRBV7-2 and J usage is TRBJ2-2; 7 bases align to TRBD1. Germline values: CDR1 SGHTA, CDR2 FQGNSA. Unmatched junction bases numbered 9, after V lost 5 bases and J lost 0 bases. This CDR3 comprises 17 residues. CDR3 protein: CASSLRGPTPNTGELFF. The CDR3 bases are TGTGCCAGCAGCCTTAGGGGGCCTACACCGAACACCGGGGAGCTGTTTTTT.

This clonotype showed up just a few times. This chain links TRBV4-1 with TRBJ2-1, with D unresolved. This CDR3 is built from 12 residues. Trimming left V 0 bases short and J 10 bases short, with 7 bases between. CDR1 MGHRA and CDR2 YSYEKL come from the germline V gene. CDR3 DNA sequence: TGCGCCAGCAGCCAAGATGGCAGGGAGCAGTTCTTC. This translates into CASSQDGREQFF.

The gene calls are TRBV2 and TRBJ1-4, with a possible D match to TRBD1 (6 bases). The germline V gene encodes CDR1 SNHLY and CDR2 FYNNEI. With 4 bases removed from V and 6 bases from J, the gap between germline ends came to 6 bases. The CDR3 sequence is 12 residues long. This CDR3 reads CASSGTDEKLFF. CDR3 DNA sequence: TGTGCCAGCAGTGGGACAGATGAAAAACTGTTTTTT.

As to this clonotype: Its ends do not fully match the called genes, so a read error is possible. This sequence joins TRBV20-1 and TRBJ1-5; 9 bases are shared with TRBD1. The CDR3 loop spans 12 amino acids. CDR1 and CDR2 (germline): DFQATT, SNEGSKA (reference sequence). The CDR3 DNA follows: TGCAGTGCTAGAGATCTCGGTGACAGGGGGGGGTTT. Protein: CSARDLGDRGGF.

A few counts support this clonotype. The chain joins TRBV6-6 to TRBJ1-2; maybe TRBD1 (5 bases). Trimming pared 5 bases from V and 8 bases from J, leaving 12 bases between. CDR3 size: 12 residues. CDR1 is MNHNY and CDR2 is SVGAGI in the germline V gene (reference sequence). The CDR3 DNA follows: TGTGCCAGCAGTGCCGTGAGGGGAGGCTACACCTTC. This sequence encodes CASSAVRGGYTF.

The rearrangement joins TRBV12-3 or TRBV12-4 to TRBJ2-2; 8 bases map to TRBD1. This CDR3 is 14 amino acids long. Losses at the gene ends were 3 bases for V and 6 bases for J; bases not matched to a gene: 3. The CDR3 region is CASSFQGAAGELFF. The CDR3 DNA follows: TGTGCCAGCAGTTTCCAGGGGGCGGCCGGGGAGCTGTTTTTT.

A few counts support this clonotype. The V and J genes are TRBV4-3 and TRBJ1-5; D is unresolved. CDR1 is LGHNA, CDR2 YSLEER, per germline. Trimming took 1 base from V and 1 from J, leaving 8 bases between them. The CDR3 runs 15 residues. CDR3 loop: CASSQVAESNQPQHF. The CDR3 DNA is TGCGCCAGCAGCCAAGTGGCGGAAAGCAATCAGCCCCAGCATTTT.

The table lists this clonotype with a few counts. V usage is TRBV5-6 and J usage is TRBJ2-7, with no clear D. Germline V lookup: CDR1 SGHDT, CDR2 YYEEEE. V was cut by 3 bases and J by 4 bases, with 17 bases left in between. The CDR3 is 15 amino acids. For the CDR3, the DNA is TGTGCCAGCAGCTCTAACCCGACATCAACGTACGAGCAGTACTTC. Residues: CASSSNPTSTYEQYF.

This clonotype was counted at least ten times. The chain couples TRBV7-9 to TRBJ1-1; D is ambiguous. Trimming stripped 2 bases from V and 0 bases from J, with 13 bases between. The CDR3 has 16 amino acids. Germline assignment: CDR1 SEHNR and CDR2 FQNEAQ (reference sequence). CDR3 sequence: CASSLPGLGMNTEAFF. The CDR3 DNA reads TGTGCCAGCAGCTTACCTGGGCTGGGCATGAACACTGAAGCTTTCTTT. The full variable domain, rest sourced from reference TRBV7-9 and TRBJ1-1, is DTGVSQNPRHKITKRGQNVTFRCDPISEHNRLYWYRQTLGQGPEFLTYFQNEAQLEKSRLLSDRFSAERPKGSFSTLEIQRTEQGDSAMYLCASSLPGLGMNTEAFFGQGTRLTVV.